This T cell receptor beta chain was sequenced for a study of shared clonotypes between healthy human individuals. This CDR3 spans 15 amino acids. After removal of 5 bases from V and 4 bases from J, the junction contained 5 bases not matched to a gene. Germline V gene data show CDR1 as SGHVS and CDR2 as FQNEAQ. The table came from immunoSEQ multiplex PCR; TCRdb's copy has only in-frame clones and leaves some out. Found here are roughly 1,100,000 clones, 65% to 75% of them singletons; the top ten hold about 1.5%. Sequenced sample: memory CD4+ T cells sorted from blood. Regarding subset: CD45RA-negative fraction. The chain joins TRBV7-8 to TRBJ1-1; the match to TRBD1 covers 12 bases. The clonotype was recovered from a man aged 18 to 29 in good health. As DNA, the CDR3 is TGTGCCAGCAGCCGAGGGACAGGGGGCGGCACTGAAGCTTTCTTT. Protein product: CASSRGTGGGTEAFF.